This TCR beta chain is drawn from a study of T cell responses to AZD1222 COVID-19 vaccine. General observations from the study: Nearly half of spike-specific TCRs reportedly target unmutated variant regions. Once two AZD1222 doses were given, Spike-specific TCR breadth and depth went up. Every sample of the repertoires postdated the peak T cell response. Spike as a whole was targeted by vaccine-associated CD4 TCRs, dominant at 160-218 and 743-854.

Remarks on this clone: The antigen is not known. The same CDR3 also results from other DNA sequences found in this sample.

The method was immunoSEQ multiplex PCR; TCRdb's version includes in-frame clones alone and lacks a portion of them. This sample has some 69,000 clones; around 86% occur once, and the top ten carry about 19%. Germline V CDR1 and CDR2: SGHVS, FQNEAQ. The CDR3 sequence is 15 residues long. With 5 bases removed from V and 0 bases from J, the gap between germline ends came to 10 bases. The V and J genes are TRBV7-8 and TRBJ1-4; no firm D call. The sequence was collected from an adult in good health. Material: peripheral blood, obtained on day 0 of AZD1222 vaccination. CDR3 in DNA: TGTGCCAGCAGCCCCTACGGAGCAACTAATGAAAAACTGTTTTTT. Amino acid sequence: CASSPYGATNEKLFF.